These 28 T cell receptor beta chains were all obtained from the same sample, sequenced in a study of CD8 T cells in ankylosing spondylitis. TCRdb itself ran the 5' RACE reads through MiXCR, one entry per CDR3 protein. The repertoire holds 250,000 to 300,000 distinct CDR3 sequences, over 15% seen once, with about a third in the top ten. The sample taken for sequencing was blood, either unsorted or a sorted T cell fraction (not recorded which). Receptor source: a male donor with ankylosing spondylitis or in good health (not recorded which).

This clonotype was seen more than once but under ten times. CDR3 residues: CASSQDVAGAINEQFF. CDR3 DNA sequence: TGTGCCAGCAGCCAAGACGTAGCGGGAGCCATCAATGAGCAGTTCTTC. The chain is built from TRBV14 and TRBJ2-1; 9 nucleotides line up with TRBD2. With V trimmed by 0 bases and J by 6 bases, 6 bases remained unmatched. The CDR3 is 16 amino acids. Germline CDR1 reads SGHDN; CDR2 reads FVKESK.

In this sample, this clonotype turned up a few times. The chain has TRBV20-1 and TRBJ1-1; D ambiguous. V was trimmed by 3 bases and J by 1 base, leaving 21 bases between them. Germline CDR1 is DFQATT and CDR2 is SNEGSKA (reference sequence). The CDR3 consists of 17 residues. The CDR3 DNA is TGCAGTGCTAGTGTAGCGTTCCCGGCCAGATCGAACACTGAAGCTTTCTTT. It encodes CSASVAFPARSNTEAFF.

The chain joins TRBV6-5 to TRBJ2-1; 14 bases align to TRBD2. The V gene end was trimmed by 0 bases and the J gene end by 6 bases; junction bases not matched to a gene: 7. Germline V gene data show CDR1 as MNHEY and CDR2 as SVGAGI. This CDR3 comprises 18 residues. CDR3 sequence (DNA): TGTGCCAGCAGTTACTCTCCGGGACTAGCGGGAGAAAGCAATGAGCAGTTCTTC. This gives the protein CASSYSPGLAGESNEQFF.

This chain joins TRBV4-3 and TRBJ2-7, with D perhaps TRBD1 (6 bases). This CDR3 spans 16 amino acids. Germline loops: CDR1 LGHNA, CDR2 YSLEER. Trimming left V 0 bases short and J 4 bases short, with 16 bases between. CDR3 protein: CASSQDGRQGIYEQYF. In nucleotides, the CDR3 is TGCGCCAGCAGCCAAGATGGTAGGCAGGGGATTTACGAGCAGTACTTC.

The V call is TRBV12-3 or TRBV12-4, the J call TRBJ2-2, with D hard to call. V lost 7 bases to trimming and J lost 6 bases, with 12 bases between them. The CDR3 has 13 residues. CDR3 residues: CASTTVGPGELFF. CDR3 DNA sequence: TGTGCCAGCACTACTGTGGGCCCCGGGGAGCTGTTTTTT.

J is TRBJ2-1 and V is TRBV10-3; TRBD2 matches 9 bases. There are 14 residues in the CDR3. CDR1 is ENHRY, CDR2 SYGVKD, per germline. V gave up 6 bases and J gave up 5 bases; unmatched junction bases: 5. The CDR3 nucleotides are TGTGCCATCAGAGATAGCGGGAGTCACAATGAGCAGTTCTTC. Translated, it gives CAIRDSGSHNEQFF.

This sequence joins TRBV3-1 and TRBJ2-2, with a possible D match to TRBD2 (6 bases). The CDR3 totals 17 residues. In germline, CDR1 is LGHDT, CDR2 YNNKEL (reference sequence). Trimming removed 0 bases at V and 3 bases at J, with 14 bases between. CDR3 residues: CASSQDLVGLDTGELFF. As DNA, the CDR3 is TGTGCCAGCAGCCAAGATTTGGTGGGACTCGACACCGGGGAGCTGTTTTTT. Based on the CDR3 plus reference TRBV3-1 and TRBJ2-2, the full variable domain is DTAVSQTPKYLVTQMGNDKSIKCEQNLGHDTMYWYKQDSKKFLKIMFSYNNKELIINETVPNRFSPKSPDKAHLNLHINSLELGDSAVYFCASSQDLVGLDTGELFFGEGSRLTVL.

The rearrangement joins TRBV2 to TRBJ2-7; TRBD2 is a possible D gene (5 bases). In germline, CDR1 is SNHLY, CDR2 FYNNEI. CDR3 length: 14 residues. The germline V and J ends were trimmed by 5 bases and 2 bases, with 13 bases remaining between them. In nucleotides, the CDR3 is TGTGCCAGCAGTCCGGGAATACCAGCCTACGAGCAGTACTTC. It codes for CASSPGIPAYEQYF.

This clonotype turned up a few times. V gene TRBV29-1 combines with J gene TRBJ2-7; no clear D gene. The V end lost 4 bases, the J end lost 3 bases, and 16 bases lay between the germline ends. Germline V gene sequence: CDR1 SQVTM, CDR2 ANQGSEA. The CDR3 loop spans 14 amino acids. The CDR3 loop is CSVAVTDQLYEQYF. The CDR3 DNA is TGCAGCGTTGCGGTGACGGACCAGCTCTACGAGCAGTACTTC.

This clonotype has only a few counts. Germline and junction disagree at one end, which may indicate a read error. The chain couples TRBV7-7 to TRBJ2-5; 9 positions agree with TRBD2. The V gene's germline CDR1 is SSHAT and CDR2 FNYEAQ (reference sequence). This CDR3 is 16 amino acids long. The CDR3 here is CASSLTSGPLQETQYF. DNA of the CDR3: TGTGCTAGCAGCTTAACTAGCGGGCCCCTCCAAGAGACCCAGTACTTC. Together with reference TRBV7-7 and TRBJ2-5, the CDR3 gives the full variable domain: GAGVSQSPRYKVTKRGQDVTLRCDPISSHATLYWYQQALGQGPEFLTYFNYEAQPDKSGLPSDRFSAERPEGSISTLTIQRTEQRDSAMYRCASSLTSGPLQETQYFGPGTRLLVL.

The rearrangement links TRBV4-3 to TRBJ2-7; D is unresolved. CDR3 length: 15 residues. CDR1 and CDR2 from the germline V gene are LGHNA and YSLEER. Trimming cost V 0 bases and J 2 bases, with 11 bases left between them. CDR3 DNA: TGCGCCAGCAGCCAAGATAATCCAGGTCCCTACGAGCAGTACTTC. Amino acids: CASSQDNPGPYEQYF.

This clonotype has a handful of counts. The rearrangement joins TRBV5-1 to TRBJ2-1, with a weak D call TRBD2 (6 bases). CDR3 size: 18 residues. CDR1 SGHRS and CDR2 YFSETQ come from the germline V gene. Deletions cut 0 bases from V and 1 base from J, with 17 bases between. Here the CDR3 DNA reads TGCGCCAGCAGCTTGGGACTGACGGGCGGGATGTCCTACAATGAGCAGTTCTTC. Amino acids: CASSLGLTGGMSYNEQFF.

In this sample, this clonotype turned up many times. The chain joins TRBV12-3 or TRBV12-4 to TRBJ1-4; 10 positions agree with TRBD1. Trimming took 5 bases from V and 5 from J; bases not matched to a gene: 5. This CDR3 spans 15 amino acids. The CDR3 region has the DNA TGTGCCAGCAGTGACGGGGACAGGGGCAATGAAAAACTGTTTTTT. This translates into CASSDGDRGNEKLFF.

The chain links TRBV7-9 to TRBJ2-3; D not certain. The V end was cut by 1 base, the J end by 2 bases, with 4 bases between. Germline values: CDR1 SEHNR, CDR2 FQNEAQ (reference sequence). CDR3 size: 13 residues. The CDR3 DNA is TGTGCCAGCAGCTTAGACTACACAGATACGCAGTATTTT. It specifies CASSLDYTDTQYF.

CDR3 in DNA: TGTGCCATCAGTGAGTCCCAGGGGGCGGACGAGCAGTACTTC. Translated, it gives CAISESQGADEQYF. The chain is built from TRBV10-3 and TRBJ2-7, with TRBD1 matching over 8 bases. V shed 0 bases, J shed 5 bases, and the junction held 3 bases outside the gene matches. The CDR3 is 14 amino acids. Germline CDR1 reads ENHRY; CDR2 reads SYGVKD.

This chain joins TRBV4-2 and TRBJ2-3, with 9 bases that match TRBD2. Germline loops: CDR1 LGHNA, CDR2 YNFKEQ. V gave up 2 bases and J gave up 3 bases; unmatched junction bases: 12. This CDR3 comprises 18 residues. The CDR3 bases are TGTGCCAGCAGCCAACCTCCCATTTCCAGCGGGAGGACAGATACGCAGTATTTT. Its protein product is CASSQPPISSGRTDTQYF.

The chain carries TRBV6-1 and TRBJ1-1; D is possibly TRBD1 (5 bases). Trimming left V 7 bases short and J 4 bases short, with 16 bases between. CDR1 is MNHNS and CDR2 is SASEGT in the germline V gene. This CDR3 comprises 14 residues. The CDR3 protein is CASKPGLTATEAFF. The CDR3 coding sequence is TGTGCCAGCAAACCGGGACTTACTGCCACTGAAGCTTTCTTT.

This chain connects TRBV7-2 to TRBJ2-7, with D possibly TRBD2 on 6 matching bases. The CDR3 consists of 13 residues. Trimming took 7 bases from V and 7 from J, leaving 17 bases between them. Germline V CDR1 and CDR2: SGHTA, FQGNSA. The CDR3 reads CASNQLAAKEQYF. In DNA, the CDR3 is TGTGCCAGCAACCAACTAGCAGCTAAGGAGCAGTACTTC. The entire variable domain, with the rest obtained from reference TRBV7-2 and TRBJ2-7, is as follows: GAGVSQSPSNKVTEKGKDVELRCDPISGHTALYWYRQSLGQGLEFLIYFQGNSAPDKSGLPSDRFSAERTGGSVSTLTIQRTQQEDSAVYLCASNQLAAKEQYFGPGTRLTVT.

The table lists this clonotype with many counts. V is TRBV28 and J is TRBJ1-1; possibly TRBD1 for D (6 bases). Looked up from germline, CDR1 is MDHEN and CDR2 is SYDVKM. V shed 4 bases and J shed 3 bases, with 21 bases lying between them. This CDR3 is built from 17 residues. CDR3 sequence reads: CASSSIQGMIEDTEAFF. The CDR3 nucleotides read TGTGCCAGCAGTTCTATACAGGGTATGATAGAGGACACTGAAGCTTTCTTT.

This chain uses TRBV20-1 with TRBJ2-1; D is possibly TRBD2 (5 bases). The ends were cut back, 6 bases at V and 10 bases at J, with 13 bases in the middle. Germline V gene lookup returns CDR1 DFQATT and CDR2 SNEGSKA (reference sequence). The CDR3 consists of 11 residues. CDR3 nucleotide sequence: TGCAGTGCACCACTAGTATCGGAGCAGTTCTTC. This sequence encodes CSAPLVSEQFF.

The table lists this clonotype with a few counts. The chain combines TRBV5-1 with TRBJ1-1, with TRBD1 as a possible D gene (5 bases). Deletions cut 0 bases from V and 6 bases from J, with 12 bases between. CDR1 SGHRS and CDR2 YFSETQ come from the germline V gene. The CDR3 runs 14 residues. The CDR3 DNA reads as TGCGCCAGCAGCTTGGAGGGCCGGGACCCTGAAGCTTTCTTT. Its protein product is CASSLEGRDPEAFF. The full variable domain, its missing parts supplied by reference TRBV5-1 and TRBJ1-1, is KAGVTQTPRYLIKTRGQQVTLSCSPISGHRSVSWYQQTPGQGLQFLFEYFSETQRNKGNFPGRFSGRQFSNSRSEMNVSTLELGDSALYLCASSLEGRDPEAFFGQGTRLTVV.

The DNA for the CDR3 is TGCAGCGTTGAAGATTCTGTCGACGAGCAGTACTTC. It yields the protein CSVEDSVDEQYF. The genes are TRBV29-1 and TRBJ2-7; no clear D gene. CDR1 is SQVTM and CDR2 is ANQGSEA in the germline V gene. This CDR3 comprises 12 residues. V lost 0 bases and J 5 bases, leaving 8 bases between the germline ends.

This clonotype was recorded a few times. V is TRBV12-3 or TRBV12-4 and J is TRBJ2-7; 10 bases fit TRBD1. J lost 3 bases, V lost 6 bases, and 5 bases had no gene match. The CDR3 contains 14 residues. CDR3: CASSGTGVVYEQYF. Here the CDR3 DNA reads TGTGCCAGCAGCGGGACAGGGGTGGTCTACGAGCAGTACTTC.

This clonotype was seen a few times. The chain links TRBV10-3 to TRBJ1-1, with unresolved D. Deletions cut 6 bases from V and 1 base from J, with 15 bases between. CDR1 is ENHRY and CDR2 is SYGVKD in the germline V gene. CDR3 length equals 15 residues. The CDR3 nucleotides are TGTGCCATCAGGAGCGCAGGCAGGTCGAACACTGAAGCTTTCTTT. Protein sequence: CAIRSAGRSNTEAFF.

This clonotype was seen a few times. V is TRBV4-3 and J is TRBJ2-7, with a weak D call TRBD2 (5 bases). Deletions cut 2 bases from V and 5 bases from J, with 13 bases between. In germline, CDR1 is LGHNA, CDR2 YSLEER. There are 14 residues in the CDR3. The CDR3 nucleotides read TGCGCCAGCAGCCAAACCCGGTTCGGGAACGAGCAGTACTTC. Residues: CASSQTRFGNEQYF.

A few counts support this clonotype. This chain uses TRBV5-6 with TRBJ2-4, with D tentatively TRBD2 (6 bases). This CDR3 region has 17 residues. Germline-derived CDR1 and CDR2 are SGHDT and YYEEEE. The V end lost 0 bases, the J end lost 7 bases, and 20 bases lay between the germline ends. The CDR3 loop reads CASSLAHGSVRVNIQYF. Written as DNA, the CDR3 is TGTGCCAGCAGCTTGGCCCACGGGAGTGTAAGGGTGAACATTCAGTACTTC.

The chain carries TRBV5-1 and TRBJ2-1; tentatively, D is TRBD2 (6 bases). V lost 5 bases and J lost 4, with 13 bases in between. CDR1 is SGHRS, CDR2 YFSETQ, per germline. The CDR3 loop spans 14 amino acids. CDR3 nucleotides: TGCGCCAGCAGGGAAGCCGGGGGATACAATGAGCAGTTCTTC. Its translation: CASREAGGYNEQFF.

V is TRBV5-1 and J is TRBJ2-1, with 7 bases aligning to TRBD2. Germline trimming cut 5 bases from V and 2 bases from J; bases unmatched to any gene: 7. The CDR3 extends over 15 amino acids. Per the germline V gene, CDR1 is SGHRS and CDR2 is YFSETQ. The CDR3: CASRPTSEAYNEQFF. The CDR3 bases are TGCGCCAGCAGGCCCACTAGCGAGGCCTACAATGAGCAGTTCTTC. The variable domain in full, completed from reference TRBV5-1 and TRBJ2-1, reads KAGVTQTPRYLIKTRGQQVTLSCSPISGHRSVSWYQQTPGQGLQFLFEYFSETQRNKGNFPGRFSGRQFSNSRSEMNVSTLELGDSALYLCASRPTSEAYNEQFFGPGTRLTVL.